This T cell receptor beta chain was recovered during a study of vaccination effects on CD4 cells after COVID-19. Repertoires were generated with immunoSEQ multiplex PCR, while TCRdb's copy carries only in-frame clones and drops some. The repertoire holds about 45,000 clones, with approximately 74% as singletons. General study points: Mainly new vaccine-induced clones made up the post-vaccine spike-reactive clones in convalescents. In the late period after vaccination, infection- and vaccine-induced clones contracted markedly.

Culture proceeded for about ten days, and CD4+ T cells were then isolated. IL-2 medium was substituted for half the medium on days 3 and 7. As for this clone: The antigen remains unidentified.

Germline CDR1 and CDR2: LGHNT and FRNRAP. This CDR3 is built from 13 residues. Trimming left V 7 bases short and J 4 bases short, with 13 bases between. The material sequenced was CD4+ T cells from PBMCs cultured without peptide, taken before COVID-19 vaccination. The source of this sequence is a human donor who had a prior SARS-CoV-2 infection. The chain uses TRBV12-5 and TRBJ1-2; D is uncertain. Written as DNA, the CDR3 is TGTGCTAGTGCCACGGACTTCCCCTATGGCTACACCTTC. Amino acid sequence: CASATDFPYGYTF.